These 27 T cell receptor beta chains were all obtained from the same sample, sequenced in a study of T cell responses to AZD1222 COVID-19 vaccine. Some clones are missing from TCRdb's copy, which holds only in-frame ones; the method was immunoSEQ multiplex PCR. The sample comprises 95,000 to 150,000 clones, roughly nine tenths of which are singletons, and 2% to 3% rests with the top ten. The sample consisted of peripheral blood, taken on day 0 of AZD1222 vaccination. These receptors came from an adult in good health.

The chain joins TRBV28 to TRBJ2-1; 14 positions match TRBD2. CDR3 length: 16 amino acids. Germline assignment: CDR1 MDHEN and CDR2 SYDVKM. J was trimmed by 9 bases and V by 2 bases; bases with no gene match: 6. CDR3 loop: CASSLGGLAGVSEQFF. CDR3 in DNA: TGTGCCAGCAGTTTAGGGGGACTAGCGGGAGTGAGTGAGCAGTTCTTC.

The chain links TRBV28 to TRBJ2-5; TRBD2 matches at 9 bases. The CDR3 contains 17 residues. The trim removed 6 bases at V and 4 bases at J, leaving 15 bases unmatched. Germline CDR1 MDHEN, CDR2 SYDVKM. The CDR3 DNA follows: TGTGCCAGCAGCCCACGGGGGCCTAGCGGGATGGGAGAGACCCAGTACTTC. Translating it yields CASSPRGPSGMGETQYF.

The J gene is TRBJ1-2, the V gene TRBV28; 10 bases line up with TRBD1. Germline V gene data show CDR1 as MDHEN and CDR2 as SYDVKM. This CDR3 has 15 residues. J was trimmed by 3 bases and V by 5 bases; bases with no gene match: 6. CDR3 loop: CASSPPGTGDYGYTF. CDR3 coding DNA: TGTGCCAGCAGTCCCCCCGGGACAGGGGACTATGGCTACACCTTC.

The chain links TRBV11-2 to TRBJ1-3; D remains ambiguous. The V gene's germline CDR1 is SGHAT and CDR2 FQNNGV. The CDR3 loop spans 15 amino acids. V lost 0 bases and J lost 4, with 10 bases in between. CDR3 loop: CASSLDPGSGNTIYF. The CDR3, as DNA: TGTGCCAGCAGCTTAGACCCGGGATCCGGAAACACCATATATTTT.

J is TRBJ2-6 and V is TRBV5-6; D is unclear. This CDR3 contains 13 residues. The V and J ends lost 0 bases and 8 bases respectively, with 6 bases between them. Germline V lookup: CDR1 SGHDT, CDR2 YYEEEE. The CDR3 region has the DNA TGTGCCAGCAGCTTGGTAGGCCCCAACGTCCTGACTTTC. Amino acids: CASSLVGPNVLTF.

The genes are TRBV5-5 and TRBJ2-7; 7 nucleotides agree with TRBD1. With 4 bases clipped from V and 4 bases from J, the junction kept 17 bases outside the gene matches. Germline lookup yields CDR1 SGHKS and CDR2 YYEKEE (reference sequence). The CDR3 length is 17 residues. Here the CDR3 reads CASSPGTVTGPTYEQYF. The CDR3 DNA reads TGTGCCAGCAGCCCGGGAACCGTGACAGGGCCTACGTACGAGCAGTACTTC.

The V gene is TRBV19, the J gene TRBJ2-1; 8 positions match TRBD2. The length of the CDR3 is 17 residues. Per germline, CDR1 LNHDA and CDR2 SQIVND (reference sequence). V trimming: 4 bases; J trimming: 2 bases; junction bases outside the gene matches: 10. For the CDR3, the DNA is TGTGCCAGTAGTAACCCTTCTGGCGGGGGGACCTACAATGAGCAGTTCTTC. Encoded protein: CASSNPSGGGTYNEQFF.

This clone was counted once. The gene calls are TRBV28 and TRBJ2-1, with 9 bases identical to TRBD1. Germline trimming cut 6 bases from V and 9 bases from J; bases unmatched to any gene: 9. CDR3 length: 14 amino acids. Germline V lookup: CDR1 MDHEN, CDR2 SYDVKM. The CDR3 nucleotides are TGTGCCAGCAGATCACAGGGGGCCCGAAGTGAGCAGTTCTTC. It encodes CASRSQGARSEQFF.

This chain joins TRBV19 and TRBJ2-4; 9 nucleotides align to TRBD2. Trimming took 6 bases from V and 2 from J; bases not matched to a gene: 5. CDR1 is LNHDA, CDR2 SQIVND, per germline (reference sequence). The CDR3 runs 15 residues. CDR3 nucleotides: TGTGCCAGTAGCCAAAGCGGGGGGCCCAAAAACATTCAGTACTTC. It specifies CASSQSGGPKNIQYF. Combining the CDR3 with reference TRBV19 and TRBJ2-4 gives the whole variable domain DGGITQSPKYLFRKEGQNVTLSCEQNLNHDAMYWYRQDPGQGLRLIYYSQIVNDFQKGDIAEGYSVSREKKESFPLTVTSAQKNPTAFYLCASSQSGGPKNIQYFGAGTRLSVL.

This clone came up once. V and J are TRBV19 and TRBJ1-5, with D possibly being TRBD1 (5 bases). The CDR3 totals 18 residues. Germline values: CDR1 LNHDA, CDR2 SQIVND (reference sequence). Trimming cost V 0 bases and J 0 bases, with 15 bases left between them. This chain's CDR3 is CASSIDLPGHYSNQPQHF. CDR3 DNA sequence: TGTGCCAGTAGTATAGATCTGCCAGGGCACTATAGCAATCAGCCCCAGCATTTT.

J is TRBJ2-5 and V is TRBV2, with 9 bases fitting TRBD1. Germline CDR1 is SNHLY and CDR2 is FYNNEI. CDR3 length: 17 residues. Trimming took 4 bases from V and 7 from J; bases not matched to a gene: 16. CDR3 bases: TGTGCCAGCAGTGTATCTCGTACAGGGGGCGCGAAGGGGACCCAGTACTTC. Its protein is CASSVSRTGGAKGTQYF.

This clone was observed a handful of times. The chain joins TRBV28 to TRBJ1-2, with 8 bases identical to TRBD1. Germline trimming cut 4 bases from V and 1 base from J; bases unmatched to any gene: 5. Germline assignment: CDR1 MDHEN and CDR2 SYDVKM. The length of the CDR3 is 15 residues. The DNA for the CDR3 is TGTGCCAGCAGTTCCGTACAGGGGGGTAACTATGGCTACACCTTC. This gives the protein CASSSVQGGNYGYTF.

V is TRBV3-1 (or the pseudogene TRBV3-2) and J is TRBJ2-5; D possibly corresponds to TRBD2 (7 bases). CDR1 is LGHDT, CDR2 YNNKEL, per germline (reference sequence). The CDR3 length is 15 residues. The V gene lost 4 bases and the J gene lost 2 bases, with 14 bases spanning the gap. Here the CDR3 DNA reads TGTGCCAGCAGCCTCGGGGGGCGGGGGCAAGAGACCCAGTACTTC. It specifies CASSLGGRGQETQYF.

This chain joins TRBV2 and TRBJ2-7; no clear D. Germline CDR1 is SNHLY and CDR2 is FYNNEI. V gave up 8 bases and J gave up 5 bases, with 10 bases separating them. The CDR3 contains 11 residues. The CDR3 DNA follows: TGTGCCAGCTCGTCCACGAACGAGCAGTACTTC. It yields the protein CASSSTNEQYF. The variable domain in full, completed from reference TRBV2 and TRBJ2-7, reads EPEVTQTPSHQVTQMGQEVILRCVPISNHLYFYWYRQILGQKVEFLVSFYNNEISEKSEIFDDQFSVERPDGSNFTLKIRSTKLEDSAMYFCASSSTNEQYFGPGTRLTVT.

This CDR3 reads CASRGDGVGYEQYF. The CDR3 bases are TGTGCCAGCAGGGGGGACGGGGTCGGCTACGAGCAGTACTTC. The chain employs TRBV6-5 and TRBJ2-7; D could derive from TRBD1 or TRBD2 (5 bases each). Trimming cost V 6 bases and J 3 bases, with 15 bases left between them. The CDR3 covers 14 residues. CDR1 is MNHEY, CDR2 SVGAGI, per germline.

This sequence joins TRBV9 and TRBJ1-2, with D perhaps matching TRBD1 (6 bases). CDR3 length equals 15 residues. The V end lost 3 bases, the J end lost 8 bases, and 20 bases lay between the germline ends. Germline values: CDR1 SGDLS, CDR2 YYNGEE. The CDR3, as DNA: TGTGCCAGCAGCGCGGCATTTGGAGGGGGAGAAGGCTACACCTTC. Translated: CASSAAFGGGEGYTF.

This clone was recorded a few times. The V and J genes are TRBV19 and TRBJ1-5; TRBD1 is a possible D gene (5 bases). With 8 bases removed from V and 0 bases from J, the gap between germline ends came to 14 bases. Germline V gene lookup returns CDR1 LNHDA and CDR2 SQIVND (reference sequence). This CDR3 is built from 15 residues. In DNA form, the CDR3 reads TGTGCCAGTGACCTTGGGGGGTATAGCAATCAGCCCCAGCATTTT. Translated: CASDLGGYSNQPQHF.

The chain couples TRBV29-1 to TRBJ1-1; D gene uncertain. Germline CDR1 reads SQVTM; CDR2 reads ANQGSEA. This CDR3 region has 16 residues. Trimming pared 0 bases from V and 4 bases from J, leaving 18 bases between. CDR3 sequence: CSVEDRSSPRSTEAFF. For the CDR3, the DNA is TGCAGCGTTGAAGATCGGTCAAGTCCCAGAAGCACTGAAGCTTTCTTT. The variable domain in full, completed from reference TRBV29-1 and TRBJ1-1, reads SAVISQKPSRDICQRGTSLTIQCQVDSQVTMMFWYRQQPGQSLTLIATANQGSEATYESGFVIDKFPISRPNLTFSTLTVSNMSPEDSSIYLCSVEDRSSPRSTEAFFGQGTRLTVV.

The CDR3 DNA is TGTGCCAGCAGCCAAGAGGGGCGGGACAGGGCCGTCCGTCCAGTAAGGCTGTTTTTT. Protein product: CASSQEGRDRAVRPVRLFF. The J gene is TRBJ2-2, the V gene TRBV3-1 (or the pseudogene TRBV3-2), with 9 bases fitting TRBD1. The germline V gene encodes CDR1 LGHDT and CDR2 YNNKEL (reference sequence). The CDR3 runs to 19 residues. V lost 0 bases and J lost 13; bases outside the gene matches: 21.

This clone occurred once. CDR3 nucleotides: TGTGCCAGCAGCTTAGTCGGACAGCCCAATGAAAAACTGTTTTTT. The encoded protein is CASSLVGQPNEKLFF. The chain employs TRBV7-9 and TRBJ1-4; possible D gene TRBD1, 6 bases. The V end lost 1 base, the J end lost 5 bases, and 11 bases lay between the germline ends. Per the germline V gene, CDR1 is SEHNR and CDR2 is FQNEAQ (reference sequence). The CDR3 is 15 residues long.

This clone is a singleton in its sample. This chain joins TRBV5-1 and TRBJ1-2; no clear D gene. The CDR3 covers 13 residues. CDR1 and CDR2 (germline): SGHRS, YFSETQ. The germline V and J ends were trimmed by 0 bases and 8 bases, with 11 bases remaining between them. The CDR3 spells CASSLEHARGYTF. In nucleotides, the CDR3 is TGCGCCAGCAGCTTGGAACACGCCAGAGGCTACACCTTC. Combining the CDR3 with reference TRBV5-1 and TRBJ1-2 gives the whole variable domain KAGVTQTPRYLIKTRGQQVTLSCSPISGHRSVSWYQQTPGQGLQFLFEYFSETQRNKGNFPGRFSGRQFSNSRSEMNVSTLELGDSALYLCASSLEHARGYTFGSGTRLTVV.

The chain couples TRBV27 to TRBJ1-2, with a possible D match to TRBD1 (6 bases). The V and J ends lost 5 bases and 2 bases respectively, with 18 bases between them. The CDR3 consists of 16 residues. Germline CDR1 MNHEY, CDR2 SMNVEV (reference sequence). CDR3 sequence reads: CASSPQLDSINYGYTF. The CDR3 DNA follows: TGTGCCAGCAGTCCTCAACTGGACAGCATCAACTATGGCTACACCTTC.

The V call is TRBV5-1, the J call TRBJ2-3; 9 bases align to TRBD1. Germline CDR1 reads SGHRS; CDR2 reads YFSETQ. The J segment lost 4 bases and the V segment lost 6 bases, leaving 3 bases of the junction unmatched. This CDR3 has 13 amino acids. The CDR3 DNA sequence: TGCGCCAGCAAACAGGGGGCGTCAGATACGCAGTATTTT. It encodes CASKQGASDTQYF.

V and J are TRBV5-6 and TRBJ1-3; TRBD1 matches at 11 bases. Trimming removed 3 bases from V and 4 bases from J; junction bases left unmatched: 3. CDR3 length: 15 amino acids. Looked up from germline, CDR1 is SGHDT and CDR2 is YYEEEE. The CDR3 sequence is CASSWTGGFGNTIYF. The CDR3 nucleotides read TGTGCCAGCAGCTGGACAGGGGGCTTCGGAAACACCATATATTTT. Filled out from reference TRBV5-6 and TRBJ1-3, the complete variable domain reads DAGVTQSPTHLIKTRGQQVTLRCSPKSGHDTVSWYQQALGQGPQFIFQYYEEEERQRGNFPDRFSGHQFPNYSSELNVNALLLGDSALYLCASSWTGGFGNTIYFGEGSWLTVV.

The V and J genes are TRBV5-1 and TRBJ1-2, with D hard to call. Germline V CDR1 and CDR2: SGHRS, YFSETQ. V was shortened by 4 bases and J by 4 bases, with 11 bases between the two germline ends. This CDR3 has 13 residues. CDR3 region: CASSEVFGYGYTF. The CDR3 coding sequence is TGCGCCAGCAGCGAAGTTTTCGGCTATGGCTACACCTTC.

This clone has more than one count but fewer than ten. This chain joins TRBV5-8 and TRBJ2-7; a possible D gene is TRBD1 (5 bases). Looked up from germline, CDR1 is SGHTS and CDR2 is YDEGEE. The CDR3 length is 14 residues. V was trimmed by 0 bases and J by 7 bases, leaving 14 bases between them. The CDR3 loop is CASSLVGSSGEQYF. DNA for the CDR3: TGTGCCAGCAGCTTGGTAGGCAGCTCAGGGGAGCAGTACTTC.

The chain joins TRBV5-5 to TRBJ1-5; a weak D match, TRBD1 (5 bases). The CDR3 runs to 16 residues. CDR1 is SGHKS, CDR2 YYEKEE, per germline (reference sequence). Trimming shortened V by 0 bases and J by 2 bases, and 12 bases separated the two germline ends. As DNA, the CDR3 is TGTGCCAGCAGCTTGGGGGCCCGCAGGGGCAATCAGCCCCAGCATTTT. Translating it yields CASSLGARRGNQPQHF. Full variable domain (rest looked up from reference TRBV5-5 and TRBJ1-5): DAGVTQSPTHLIKTRGQQVTLRCSPISGHKSVSWYQQVLGQGPQFIFQYYEKEERGRGNFPDRFSARQFPNYSSELNVNALLLGDSALYLCASSLGARRGNQPQHFGDGTRLSIL.